Listed here are 26 T cell receptor beta chains from one sample, sequenced in a study of OX40 agonist ivuxolimab in advanced cancers. Here immunoSEQ multiplex PCR was the method, and the copy in TCRdb shows in-frame clones only, minus some. The table includes about 45,000 clones, more than 70% detected once. The source material was CD4+ or CD8+ T cells sorted from blood, sampled in a trial of the OX40 agonist ivuxolimab. The source is an adult with an advanced solid tumor such as melanoma, head and neck, liver or kidney cancer.

The V gene is TRBV5-4, the J gene TRBJ2-1; D is ambiguous. The CDR3 spans 13 residues. The V end was cut by 0 bases, the J end by 6 bases, with 7 bases between. Germline V gene lookup returns CDR1 SGHNT and CDR2 YYREEE (reference sequence). The CDR3 loop is CASSLASPNEQFF. CDR3 DNA sequence: TGTGCCAGCAGCTTGGCGTCACCCAATGAGCAGTTCTTC.

The genes are TRBV7-2 and TRBJ1-2, with a weak D call TRBD1 (5 bases). Germline V lookup: CDR1 SGHTA, CDR2 FQGNSA. This CDR3 has 13 residues. V was shortened by 5 bases and J by 2 bases, with 9 bases between the two germline ends. Here the CDR3 DNA reads TGTGCCAGCAGCCCAGGACAAAACTATGGCTACACCTTC. This codes for CASSPGQNYGYTF. Using reference TRBV7-2 and TRBJ1-2 for the parts outside the CDR3, the full variable domain is GAGVSQSPSNKVTEKGKDVELRCDPISGHTALYWYRQSLGQGLEFLIYFQGNSAPDKSGLPSDRFSAERTGGSVSTLTIQRTQQEDSAVYLCASSPGQNYGYTFGSGTRLTVV.

The chain joins TRBV29-1 to TRBJ2-1, with a possible D match to TRBD2 (6 bases). This CDR3 is built from 12 residues. Germline V gene sequence: CDR1 SQVTM, CDR2 ANQGSEA. The V end was cut by 3 bases, the J end by 8 bases, with 11 bases between. CDR3 loop: CSVEDGTYEQFF. CDR3 DNA: TGCAGCGTTGAGGACGGGACTTATGAGCAGTTCTTC.

The chain recombines TRBV6-6 with TRBJ1-2; unclear D gene. The germline V gene has CDR1 MNHNY and CDR2 SVGAGI (reference sequence). This CDR3 has 15 residues. The ends were cut back, 2 bases at V and 7 bases at J, with 17 bases in the middle. In DNA, the CDR3 is TGTGCCAGCAGTTACCTCGACCCGACCCGGAGTGGCTACACCTTC. This translates into CASSYLDPTRSGYTF.

This clone is a singleton in its sample. V gene TRBV5-1 combines with J gene TRBJ2-2; D may correspond to TRBD1 or TRBD2 (5 bases each). Trimming left V 6 bases short and J 0 bases short, with 12 bases between. The CDR3 sequence is 15 residues long. Germline CDR1 reads SGHRS; CDR2 reads YFSETQ. The CDR3 region is CASTSGGSNTGELFF. CDR3 DNA: TGCGCCAGCACTTCTGGGGGTTCGAACACCGGGGAGCTGTTTTTT.

The V gene is TRBV6-1, the J gene TRBJ1-1; D not certain. Germline values: CDR1 MNHNS, CDR2 SASEGT. The V and J ends lost 2 bases and 3 bases respectively, with 7 bases between them. The CDR3 is 13 amino acids. The CDR3 reads CASSESIDTEAFF. CDR3 DNA sequence: TGTGCCAGCAGTGAAAGTATAGACACTGAAGCTTTCTTT.

The chain uses TRBV10-3 and TRBJ2-7, with 13 nucleotides matching TRBD2. The CDR3 covers 14 residues. V lost 6 bases and J lost 4; bases outside the gene matches: 3. Per the germline V gene, CDR1 is ENHRY and CDR2 is SYGVKD. The CDR3 region has the DNA TGTGCCATCAGATCGGGACTAGCGGGATACGAGCAGTACTTC. It is translated as CAIRSGLAGYEQYF.

This clone was found a few times. This chain uses TRBV7-3 with TRBJ2-3, with a weak D call TRBD2 (6 bases). CDR1 and CDR2 from the germline V gene are SGHTA and FQGTGA. The V end was cut by 1 base, the J end by 5 bases, with 16 bases between. The CDR3 totals 16 residues. The CDR3 bases are TGTGCCAGCAGCTTAAGGCCCCGGCGGGATGGAGATACGCAGTATTTT. Protein product: CASSLRPRRDGDTQYF.

This clone was observed a few times. Other nucleotide sequences in the sample specify the same CDR3. This sequence joins TRBV18 and TRBJ1-1; D call uncertain. There are 12 residues in the CDR3. The germline V gene encodes CDR1 KGHSH and CDR2 LQKENI. V lost 2 bases to trimming and J lost 7 bases, with 8 bases between them. The CDR3 region is CASSPGEGEAFF. The CDR3 DNA follows: TGTGCCAGCTCACCAGGGGAAGGTGAAGCTTTCTTT.

This sequence joins TRBV9 and TRBJ2-1, with 8 bases lining up with TRBD2. J gave up 4 bases and V 0 bases, and 3 bases lay outside the gene matches. There are 15 residues in the CDR3. The germline gives CDR1 SGDLS, CDR2 YYNGEE. Written as DNA, the CDR3 is TGTGCCAGCAGCGTAGCCCTAGCGGGTTACAATGAGCAGTTCTTC. This gives the protein CASSVALAGYNEQFF.

The genes are TRBV9 and TRBJ2-5; D perhaps matches TRBD2 (7 bases). The CDR3 contains 15 residues. Germline CDR1 is SGDLS and CDR2 is YYNGEE. Trimming took off 0 bases at V and 5 bases at J, with 14 bases between the two ends. The CDR3 nucleotides are TGTGCCAGCAGCGTAGAGGGGGAGGGGTGGGAGACCCAGTACTTC. It codes for CASSVEGEGWETQYF. The whole variable domain, remainder taken from reference TRBV9 and TRBJ2-5, is DSGVTQTPKHLITATGQRVTLRCSPRSGDLSVYWYQQSLDQGLQFLIQYYNGEERAKGNILERFSAQQFPDLHSELNLSSLELGDSALYFCASSVEGEGWETQYFGPGTRLLVL.

The rearrangement joins TRBV5-1 to TRBJ2-1, with 9 bases that match TRBD2. In germline, CDR1 is SGHRS, CDR2 YFSETQ. The CDR3 totals 15 residues. J lost 5 bases, V lost 3 bases, and 6 bases had no gene match. CDR3 DNA: TGCGCCAGCAGCTCTGGACTAGCGAGAAACAATGAGCAGTTCTTC. Amino acids: CASSSGLARNNEQFF.

The V and J genes are TRBV2 and TRBJ2-3, with 7 bases that match TRBD1. CDR1 is SNHLY and CDR2 is FYNNEI in the germline V gene. The CDR3 consists of 15 residues. Trimming took 4 bases from V and 5 from J; bases not matched to a gene: 9. The CDR3 nucleotides read TGTGCCAGCAGTGTTACGGGACAGAGGTTAGATACGCAGTATTTT. This codes for CASSVTGQRLDTQYF. The whole variable domain, filled in from reference TRBV2 and TRBJ2-3, reads EPEVTQTPSHQVTQMGQEVILRCVPISNHLYFYWYRQILGQKVEFLVSFYNNEISEKSEIFDDQFSVERPDGSNFTLKIRSTKLEDSAMYFCASSVTGQRLDTQYFGPGTRLTVL.

V usage is TRBV6-5 and J usage is TRBJ2-1, with D maybe TRBD2 (5 bases). This CDR3 contains 11 residues. Trimming removed 6 bases from V and 6 bases from J, with 6 bases in between. CDR1 MNHEY and CDR2 SVGAGI come from the germline V gene. Here the CDR3 reads CASSRGNEQFF. Written as DNA, the CDR3 is TGTGCCAGCAGCCGGGGCAATGAGCAGTTCTTC.

The chain recombines TRBV11-2 with TRBJ2-7; D call uncertain. Trimming removed 5 bases from V and 2 bases from J, with 16 bases in between. Looked up from germline, CDR1 is SGHAT and CDR2 is FQNNGV. The CDR3 spans 15 residues. The DNA for the CDR3 is TGTGCCAGCAGCCCGTTTTCCGCCAAGACCTACGAGCAGTACTTC. Translated: CASSPFSAKTYEQYF. Variable domain in full (rest from reference TRBV11-2 and TRBJ2-7): EAGVAQSPRYKIIEKRQSVAFWCNPISGHATLYWYQQILGQGPKLLIQFQNNGVVDDSQLPKDRFSAERLKGVDSTLKIQPAKLEDSAVYLCASSPFSAKTYEQYFGPGTRLTVT.

V is TRBV6-6 and J is TRBJ2-7; D gene ambiguous. This CDR3 region has 14 residues. Germline CDR1 reads MNHNY; CDR2 reads SVGAGI (reference sequence). The V gene lost 0 bases and the J gene lost 5 bases, with 11 bases spanning the gap. The CDR3 bases are TGTGCCAGCAGTTACTCGAAATCTACTAACGAGCAGTACTTC. Its protein is CASSYSKSTNEQYF.

The chain joins TRBV4-2 to TRBJ2-7; D gene unclear. The germline gives CDR1 LGHNA, CDR2 YNFKEQ. The CDR3 loop spans 15 amino acids. V lost 0 bases, J lost 3 bases, and 12 bases lay in between. CDR3 sequence reads: CASSQDQAQNYEQYF. The DNA for the CDR3 is TGTGCCAGCAGCCAAGATCAAGCGCAAAACTACGAGCAGTACTTC.

The V call is TRBV28, the J call TRBJ1-1, with 8 bases identical to TRBD1. With V trimmed by 5 bases and J by 11 bases, 13 bases remained unmatched. The CDR3 is 14 residues long. Germline V gene data show CDR1 as MDHEN and CDR2 as SYDVKM. CDR3 sequence reads: CASSIPDRGVGAFF. The CDR3 nucleotides are TGTGCCAGCAGTATCCCCGACAGGGGAGTTGGGGCTTTCTTT.

The chain recombines TRBV5-1 with TRBJ2-5; D gene unclear. From germline, CDR1 is SGHRS and CDR2 YFSETQ. The CDR3 sequence is 14 residues long. The V and J ends lost 6 bases and 0 bases respectively, with 12 bases between them. CDR3 sequence (DNA): TGCGCCAGCAACTATAACAGTAACCAAGAGACCCAGTACTTC. Encoded protein: CASNYNSNQETQYF.

The chain employs TRBV7-8 and TRBJ2-1; a weak D match, TRBD2 (6 bases). Germline V lookup: CDR1 SGHVS, CDR2 FQNEAQ. Trimming cost V 4 bases and J 12 bases, with 10 bases left between them. The CDR3 has 11 residues. The CDR3 loop reads CASSSRGRQFF. The DNA for the CDR3 is TGTGCCAGCAGCTCCCGGGGGAGGCAGTTCTTC.

The V call is TRBV4-1, the J call TRBJ2-5, with D possibly TRBD2 on 7 matching bases. Germline-derived CDR1 and CDR2 are MGHRA and YSYEKL. CDR3 size: 17 residues. Trimming left V 4 bases short and J 5 bases short, with 23 bases between. CDR3: CASSRGASGMIGETQYF. The CDR3 region has the DNA TGCGCCAGCAGCCGGGGGGCGAGCGGGATGATCGGGGAGACCCAGTACTTC.

The chain is built from TRBV28 and TRBJ2-2; D possibly matches TRBD1 or TRBD2 (5 bases each). The CDR3 runs to 14 residues. Looked up from germline, CDR1 is MDHEN and CDR2 is SYDVKM. Between the trimmed V and J ends, which lost 7 bases and 6 bases, there was a span of 15 bases. For the CDR3, the DNA is TGTGCCAGCACTAAAGGGCAGGGAGCCGGGGAGCTGTTTTTT. Protein product: CASTKGQGAGELFF.

The chain links TRBV28 to TRBJ2-3; 10 bases line up with TRBD2. The CDR3 runs to 14 residues. CDR1 is MDHEN, CDR2 SYDVKM, per germline. The ends lost 4 bases at V and 4 bases at J; junction bases unmatched: 2. CDR3 nucleotide sequence: TGTGCCAGCAGTTCTAGCGGGAGCTCAGATACGCAGTATTTT. This encodes CASSSSGSSDTQYF.

This rearrangement joins TRBV19 to TRBJ2-2, with TRBD2 identical over 8 bases. Germline V gene lookup returns CDR1 LNHDA and CDR2 SQIVND (reference sequence). This CDR3 has 15 amino acids. V lost 7 bases to trimming and J lost 5 bases; unmatched junction nucleotides: 9. The CDR3 spells CASTASGSWTGELFF. The DNA of the CDR3 is TGTGCCAGTACCGCCAGCGGGAGTTGGACCGGGGAGCTGTTTTTT. The full variable domain, with the rest looked up from reference TRBV19 and TRBJ2-2, is DGGITQSPKYLFRKEGQNVTLSCEQNLNHDAMYWYRQDPGQGLRLIYYSQIVNDFQKGDIAEGYSVSREKKESFPLTVTSAQKNPTAFYLCASTASGSWTGELFFGEGSRLTVL.

V is TRBV27 and J is TRBJ2-7; tentative D call: TRBD1 (5 bases). CDR1 is MNHEY and CDR2 is SMNVEV in the germline V gene (reference sequence). The CDR3 spans 15 residues. Deletions cut 4 bases from V and 1 base from J, with 14 bases between. The CDR3 DNA sequence: TGTGCCAGCAGTTCCCCCATGAAGGGGTCCTACGAGCAGTACTTC. The encoded protein is CASSSPMKGSYEQYF.

This clone appeared once. The chain carries TRBV28 and TRBJ1-4, with D perhaps matching TRBD1 (6 bases). Trimming took 7 bases from V and 10 from J, leaving 13 bases between them. This CDR3 is 12 amino acids long. CDR1 is MDHEN and CDR2 is SYDVKM in the germline V gene. DNA for the CDR3: TGTGCCAGCAAGGGGGGGGACGGAAAACTGTTTTTT. It is translated as CASKGGDGKLFF. The full variable domain, in which reference TRBV28 and TRBJ1-4 provide the parts outside the CDR3, is DVKVTQSSRYLVKRTGEKVFLECVQDMDHENMFWYRQDPGLGLRLIYFSYDVKMKEKGDIPEGYSVSREKKERFSLILESASTNQTSMYLCASKGGDGKLFFGSGTQLSVL.